This record looks at one TCR beta chain sequence and its context. Assay: immunoSEQ multiplex PCR; the TCRdb copy retains only in-frame clones and omits some. This table holds approximately 94,000 clones, about 80% found once. The sample originates from a study of blood T cell repertoires in COVID-19. Germline V CDR1 and CDR2: MNHEY, SVGEGT. V dropped 6 bases and J dropped 3; count of bases not matched to a gene: 13. The CDR3 extends over 16 amino acids. The sequencing input was peripheral blood. This receptor was identified in a human donor in a cohort sampled during active COVID-19. The chain links TRBV6-2 or TRBV6-3 to TRBJ1-2; 7 bases agree with TRBD1. The CDR3: CASSPGGRGADYGYTF. The DNA for the CDR3 is TGTGCCAGCAGCCCAGGGGGACGGGGGGCCGACTATGGCTACACCTTC.